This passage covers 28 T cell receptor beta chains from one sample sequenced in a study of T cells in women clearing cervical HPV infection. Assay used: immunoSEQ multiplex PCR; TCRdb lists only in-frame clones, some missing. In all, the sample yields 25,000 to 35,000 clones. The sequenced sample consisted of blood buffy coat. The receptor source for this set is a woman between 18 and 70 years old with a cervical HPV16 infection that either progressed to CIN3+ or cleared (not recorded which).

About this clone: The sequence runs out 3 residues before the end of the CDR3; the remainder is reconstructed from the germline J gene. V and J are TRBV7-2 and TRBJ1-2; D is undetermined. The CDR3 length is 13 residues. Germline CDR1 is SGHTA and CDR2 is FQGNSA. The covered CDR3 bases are TGTGCCAGCAGCGCCTCCTTCAACAATGAC. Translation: CASSASFNND. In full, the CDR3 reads CASSASFNNDYTF.

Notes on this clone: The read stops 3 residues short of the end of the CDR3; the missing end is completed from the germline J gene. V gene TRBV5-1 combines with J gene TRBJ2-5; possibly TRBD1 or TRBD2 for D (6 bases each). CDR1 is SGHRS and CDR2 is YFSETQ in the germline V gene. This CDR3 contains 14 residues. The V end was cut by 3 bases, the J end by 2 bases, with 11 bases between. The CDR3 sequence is CASSWGGQQETQYF. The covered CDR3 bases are TGCGCCAGCAGCTGGGGAGGACAGCAAGAGACC.

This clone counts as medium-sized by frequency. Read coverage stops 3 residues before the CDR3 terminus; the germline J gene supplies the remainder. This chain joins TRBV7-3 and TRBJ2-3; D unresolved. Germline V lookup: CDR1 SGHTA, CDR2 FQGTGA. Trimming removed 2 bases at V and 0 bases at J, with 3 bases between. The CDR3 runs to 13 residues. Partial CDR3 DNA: TGTGCCAGCAGCTTAGCGAGCACAGATACG. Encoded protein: CASSLASTDT. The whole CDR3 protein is CASSLASTDTQYF.

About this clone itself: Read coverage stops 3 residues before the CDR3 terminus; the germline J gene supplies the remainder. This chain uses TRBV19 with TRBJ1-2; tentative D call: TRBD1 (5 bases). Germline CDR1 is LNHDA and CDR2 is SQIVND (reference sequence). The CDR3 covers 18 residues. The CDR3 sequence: CASSQPGLAGEGSYDYTF. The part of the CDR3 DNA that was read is TGTGCCAGTAGCCAACCGGGACTAGCGGGGGAGGGATCCTACGAC. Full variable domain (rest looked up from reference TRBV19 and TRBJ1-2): DGGITQSPKYLFRKEGQNVTLSCEQNLNHDAMYWYRQDPGQGLRLIYYSQIVNDFQKGDIAEGYSVSREKKESFPLTVTSAQKNPTAFYLCASSQPGLAGEGSYDYTFGSGTRLTVV.

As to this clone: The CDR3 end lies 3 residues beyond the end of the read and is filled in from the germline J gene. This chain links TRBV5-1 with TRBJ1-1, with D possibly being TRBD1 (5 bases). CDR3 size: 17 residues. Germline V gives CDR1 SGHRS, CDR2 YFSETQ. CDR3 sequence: CASRGTSGMISYNEAFF. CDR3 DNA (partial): TGCGCCAGCAGGGGGACTAGCGGGATGATCTCCTACAATGAG.

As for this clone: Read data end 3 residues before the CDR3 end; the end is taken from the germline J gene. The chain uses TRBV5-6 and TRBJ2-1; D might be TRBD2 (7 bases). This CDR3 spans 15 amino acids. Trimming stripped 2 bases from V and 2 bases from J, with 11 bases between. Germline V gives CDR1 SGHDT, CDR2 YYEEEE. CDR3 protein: CASSFGRGPYNEQFF. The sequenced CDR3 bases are TGTGCCAGCAGCTTCGGGCGGGGGCCCTACAATGAG.

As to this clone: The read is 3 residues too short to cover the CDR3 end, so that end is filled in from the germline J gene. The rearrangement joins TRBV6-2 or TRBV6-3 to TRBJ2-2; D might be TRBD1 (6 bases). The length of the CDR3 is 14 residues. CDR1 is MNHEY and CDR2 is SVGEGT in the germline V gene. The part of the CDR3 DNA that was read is TGTGCCAGCAGTTACCCAGGGGTCGGTTCACCG. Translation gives CASSYPGVGSP. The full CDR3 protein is CASSYPGVGSPLFF.

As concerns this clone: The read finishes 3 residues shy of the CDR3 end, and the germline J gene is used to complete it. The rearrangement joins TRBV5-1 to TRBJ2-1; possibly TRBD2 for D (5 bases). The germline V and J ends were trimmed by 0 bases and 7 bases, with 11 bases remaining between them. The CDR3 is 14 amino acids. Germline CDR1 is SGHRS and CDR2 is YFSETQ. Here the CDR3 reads CASSLALATNEQFF. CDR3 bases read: TGCGCCAGCAGCTTGGCCCTAGCTACGAATGAG.

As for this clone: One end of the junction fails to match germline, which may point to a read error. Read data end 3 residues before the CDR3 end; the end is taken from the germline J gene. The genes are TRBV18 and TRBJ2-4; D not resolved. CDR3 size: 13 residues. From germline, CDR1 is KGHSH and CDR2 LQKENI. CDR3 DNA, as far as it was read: TGTGCCAGCTCAGCACCCGACTCCTATGGT. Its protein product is CASSAPDSYG. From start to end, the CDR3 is CASSAPDSYGQYF.

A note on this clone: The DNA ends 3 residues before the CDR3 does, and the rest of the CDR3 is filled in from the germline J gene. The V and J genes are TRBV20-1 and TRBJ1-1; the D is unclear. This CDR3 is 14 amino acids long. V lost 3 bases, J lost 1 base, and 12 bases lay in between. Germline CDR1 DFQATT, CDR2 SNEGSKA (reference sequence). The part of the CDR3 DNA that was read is TGCAGTGCTAGCCCCCCCGTCCCGAACACTGAA. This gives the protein CSASPPVPNTE. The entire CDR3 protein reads CSASPPVPNTEAFF.

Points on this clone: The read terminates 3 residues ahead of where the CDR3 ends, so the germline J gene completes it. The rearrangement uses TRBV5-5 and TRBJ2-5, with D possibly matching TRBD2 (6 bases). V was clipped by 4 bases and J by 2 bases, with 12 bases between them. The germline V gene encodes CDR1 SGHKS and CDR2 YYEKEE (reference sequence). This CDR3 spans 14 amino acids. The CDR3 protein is CASSAGRGQETQYF. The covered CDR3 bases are TGTGCCAGCAGCGCCGGACGGGGGCAAGAGACC.

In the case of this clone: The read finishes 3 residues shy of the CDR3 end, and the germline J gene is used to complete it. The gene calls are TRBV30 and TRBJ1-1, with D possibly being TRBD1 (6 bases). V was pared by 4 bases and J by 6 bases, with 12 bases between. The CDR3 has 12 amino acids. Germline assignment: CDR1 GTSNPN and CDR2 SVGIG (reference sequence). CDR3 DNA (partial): TGTGCCTGGACTCAGGGGTGGTCTGAA. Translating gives CAWTQGWSE. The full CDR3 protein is CAWTQGWSEAFF. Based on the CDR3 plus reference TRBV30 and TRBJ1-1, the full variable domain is SQTIHQWPATLVQPVGSPLSLECTVEGTSNPNLYWYRQAAGRGLQLLFYSVGIGQISSEVPQNLSASRPQDRQFILSSKKLLLSDSGFYLCAWTQGWSEAFFGQGTRLTVV.

CDR3 loop: CASNRQENSPLHF. CDR3 DNA (partial): TGTGCCAGCAATCGACAGGAGAATTCACCC. The genes are TRBV2 and TRBJ1-6; D is perhaps TRBD1 (6 bases). The read terminates 3 residues before the CDR3 end, so the remaining end is supplied by the germline J gene. Between the trimmed V and J ends, which lost 7 bases and 7 bases, there was a span of 11 bases. CDR3 length equals 13 residues. Germline values: CDR1 SNHLY, CDR2 FYNNEI.

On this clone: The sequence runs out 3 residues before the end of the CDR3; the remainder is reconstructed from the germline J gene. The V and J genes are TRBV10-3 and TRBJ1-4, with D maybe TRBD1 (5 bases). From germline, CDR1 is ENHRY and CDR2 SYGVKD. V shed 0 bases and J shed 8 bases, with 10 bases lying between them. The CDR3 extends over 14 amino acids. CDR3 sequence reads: CAISESRGGEKLFF. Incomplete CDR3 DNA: TGTGCCATCAGTGAGTCAAGGGGTGGCGAAAAA.

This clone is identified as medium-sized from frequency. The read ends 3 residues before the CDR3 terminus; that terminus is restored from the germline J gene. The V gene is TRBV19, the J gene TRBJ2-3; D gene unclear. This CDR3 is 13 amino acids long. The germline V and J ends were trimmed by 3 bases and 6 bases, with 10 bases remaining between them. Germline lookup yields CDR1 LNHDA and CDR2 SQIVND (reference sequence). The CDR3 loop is CASSINSWDTQYF. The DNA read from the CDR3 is TGTGCCAGTAGTATCAATAGCTGGGATACG.

The CDR3 protein is CASSQTGGWGEKLFF. Incomplete CDR3 DNA: TGTGCCAGCAGTCAAACAGGGGGCTGGGGGGAAAAA. V usage is TRBV14 and J usage is TRBJ1-4, with 9 bases aligning to TRBD1. The DNA ends 3 residues before the CDR3 does, and the rest of the CDR3 is filled in from the germline J gene. The CDR3 totals 15 residues. The V and J ends lost 6 bases and 8 bases, in that order; junction bases with no gene match: 10. The germline gives CDR1 SGHDN, CDR2 FVKESK.

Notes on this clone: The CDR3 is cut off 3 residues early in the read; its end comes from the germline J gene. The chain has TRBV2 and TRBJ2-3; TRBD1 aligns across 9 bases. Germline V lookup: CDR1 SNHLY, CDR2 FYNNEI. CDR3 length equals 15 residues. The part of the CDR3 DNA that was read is TGTGCCAGCAGTGGGGGACAGGGTAGACAAGAGACG. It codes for CASSGGQGRQET. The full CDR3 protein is CASSGGQGRQETQYF.

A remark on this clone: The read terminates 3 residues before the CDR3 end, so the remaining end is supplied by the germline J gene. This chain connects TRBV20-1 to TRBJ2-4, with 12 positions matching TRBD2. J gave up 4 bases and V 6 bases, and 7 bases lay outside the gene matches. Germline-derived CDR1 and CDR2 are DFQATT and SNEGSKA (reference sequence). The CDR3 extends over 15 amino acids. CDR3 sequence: CSALLAGGDKNIQYF. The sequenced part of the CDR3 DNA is TGCAGTGCACTACTAGCGGGAGGTGATAAAAACATT.

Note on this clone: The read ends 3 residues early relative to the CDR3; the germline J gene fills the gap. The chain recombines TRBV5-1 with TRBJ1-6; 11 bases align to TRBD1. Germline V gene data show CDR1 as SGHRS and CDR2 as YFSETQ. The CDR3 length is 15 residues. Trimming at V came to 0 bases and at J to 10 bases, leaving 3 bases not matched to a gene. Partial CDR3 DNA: TGCGCCAGCAGCTTGGGCGGGGACAGGGGGTCACCC. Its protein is CASSLGGDRGSP. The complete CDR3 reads CASSLGGDRGSPLHF.

The covered CDR3 bases are TGTGCCAGCAGCTTGGGATGGACAGAGCGCTATGGC. This translates into CASSLGWTERYG. The complete CDR3 protein is CASSLGWTERYGYTF. V usage is TRBV5-5 and J usage is TRBJ1-2; weak D call: TRBD1 (6 bases). The read terminates 3 residues before the CDR3 end, so the remaining end is supplied by the germline J gene. The V gene lost 0 bases and the J gene lost 4 bases, with 13 bases spanning the gap. The CDR3 is 15 amino acids. Germline assignment: CDR1 SGHKS and CDR2 YYEKEE (reference sequence).

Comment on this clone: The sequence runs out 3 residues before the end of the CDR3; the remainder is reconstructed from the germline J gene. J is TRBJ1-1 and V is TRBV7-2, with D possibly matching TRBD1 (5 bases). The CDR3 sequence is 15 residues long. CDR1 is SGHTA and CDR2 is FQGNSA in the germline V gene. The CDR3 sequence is CASSLLAGGEGTAFF. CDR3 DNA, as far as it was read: TGTGCCAGCAGCTTACTAGCGGGGGGGGAGGGTACG.

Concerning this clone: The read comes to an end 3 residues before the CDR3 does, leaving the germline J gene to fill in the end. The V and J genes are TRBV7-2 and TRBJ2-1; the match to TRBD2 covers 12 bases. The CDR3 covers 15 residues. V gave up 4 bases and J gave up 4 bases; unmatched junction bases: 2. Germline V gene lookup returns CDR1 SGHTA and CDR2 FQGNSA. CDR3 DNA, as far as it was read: TGTGCCAGCAGCTCGACTAGCGGGGGTTACAATGAG. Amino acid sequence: CASSSTSGGYNE. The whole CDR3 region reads CASSSTSGGYNEQFF.

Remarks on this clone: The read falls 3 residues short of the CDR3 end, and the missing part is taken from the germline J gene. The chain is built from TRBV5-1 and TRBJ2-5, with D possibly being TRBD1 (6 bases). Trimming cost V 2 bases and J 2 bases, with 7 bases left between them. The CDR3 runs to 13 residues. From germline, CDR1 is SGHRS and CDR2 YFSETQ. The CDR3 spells CASSFQGQETQYF. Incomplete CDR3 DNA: TGCGCCAGCAGCTTTCAGGGGCAAGAGACC.

CDR3 bases read: TGTGCCAGTACTTTCCAGGTCAATCAGCCC. Translating gives CASTFQVNQP. Given in full, the CDR3 is CASTFQVNQPQHF. This chain uses TRBV19 with TRBJ1-5; D is unclear. The missing CDR3 end, 3 residues past where the read stops, is filled in from the germline J gene. The germline V gene has CDR1 LNHDA and CDR2 SQIVND (reference sequence). The germline V and J ends were trimmed by 7 bases and 3 bases, with 10 bases remaining between them. This CDR3 has 13 amino acids.

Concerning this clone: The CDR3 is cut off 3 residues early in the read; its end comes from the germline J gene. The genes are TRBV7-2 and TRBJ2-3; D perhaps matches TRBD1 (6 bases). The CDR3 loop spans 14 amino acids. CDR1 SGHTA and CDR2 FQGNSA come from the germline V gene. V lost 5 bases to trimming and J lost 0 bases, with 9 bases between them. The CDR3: CASSPGQSTDTQYF. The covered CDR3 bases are TGTGCCAGCAGCCCCGGACAGAGCACAGATACG.

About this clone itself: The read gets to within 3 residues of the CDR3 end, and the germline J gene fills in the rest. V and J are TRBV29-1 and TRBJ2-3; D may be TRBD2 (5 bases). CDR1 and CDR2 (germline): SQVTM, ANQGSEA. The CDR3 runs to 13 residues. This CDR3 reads CSVDRQRPRAQYF. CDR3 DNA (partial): TGCAGCGTTGACAGGCAGCGCCCGCGGGCG.

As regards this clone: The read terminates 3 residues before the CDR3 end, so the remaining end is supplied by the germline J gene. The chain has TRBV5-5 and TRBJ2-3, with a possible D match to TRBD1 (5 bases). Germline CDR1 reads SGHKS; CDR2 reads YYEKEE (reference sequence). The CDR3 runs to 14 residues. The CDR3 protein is CASSLVQGRETQYF. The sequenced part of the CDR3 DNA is TGTGCCAGCAGCTTGGTTCAGGGTAGAGAGACG.

This CDR3 reads CASSFLTEQETQYF. CDR3 bases read: TGTGCCAGCAGCTTTTTGACAGAACAAGAGACG. The chain carries TRBV7-6 and TRBJ2-3; D is possibly TRBD1 (5 bases). With the read ending 3 residues before the CDR3 end, the germline J gene is used to fill in that end. This CDR3 is built from 14 residues. Looked up from germline, CDR1 is SGHVS and CDR2 is FNYEAQ. The full variable domain, in which reference TRBV7-6 and TRBJ2-3 provide the parts outside the CDR3, is GAGVSQSPRYKVTKRGQDVALRCDPISGHVSLYWYRQALGQGPEFLTYFNYEAQQDKSGLPNDRFSAERPEGSISTLTIQRTEQRDSAMYRCASSFLTEQETQYFGPGTRLTVL.